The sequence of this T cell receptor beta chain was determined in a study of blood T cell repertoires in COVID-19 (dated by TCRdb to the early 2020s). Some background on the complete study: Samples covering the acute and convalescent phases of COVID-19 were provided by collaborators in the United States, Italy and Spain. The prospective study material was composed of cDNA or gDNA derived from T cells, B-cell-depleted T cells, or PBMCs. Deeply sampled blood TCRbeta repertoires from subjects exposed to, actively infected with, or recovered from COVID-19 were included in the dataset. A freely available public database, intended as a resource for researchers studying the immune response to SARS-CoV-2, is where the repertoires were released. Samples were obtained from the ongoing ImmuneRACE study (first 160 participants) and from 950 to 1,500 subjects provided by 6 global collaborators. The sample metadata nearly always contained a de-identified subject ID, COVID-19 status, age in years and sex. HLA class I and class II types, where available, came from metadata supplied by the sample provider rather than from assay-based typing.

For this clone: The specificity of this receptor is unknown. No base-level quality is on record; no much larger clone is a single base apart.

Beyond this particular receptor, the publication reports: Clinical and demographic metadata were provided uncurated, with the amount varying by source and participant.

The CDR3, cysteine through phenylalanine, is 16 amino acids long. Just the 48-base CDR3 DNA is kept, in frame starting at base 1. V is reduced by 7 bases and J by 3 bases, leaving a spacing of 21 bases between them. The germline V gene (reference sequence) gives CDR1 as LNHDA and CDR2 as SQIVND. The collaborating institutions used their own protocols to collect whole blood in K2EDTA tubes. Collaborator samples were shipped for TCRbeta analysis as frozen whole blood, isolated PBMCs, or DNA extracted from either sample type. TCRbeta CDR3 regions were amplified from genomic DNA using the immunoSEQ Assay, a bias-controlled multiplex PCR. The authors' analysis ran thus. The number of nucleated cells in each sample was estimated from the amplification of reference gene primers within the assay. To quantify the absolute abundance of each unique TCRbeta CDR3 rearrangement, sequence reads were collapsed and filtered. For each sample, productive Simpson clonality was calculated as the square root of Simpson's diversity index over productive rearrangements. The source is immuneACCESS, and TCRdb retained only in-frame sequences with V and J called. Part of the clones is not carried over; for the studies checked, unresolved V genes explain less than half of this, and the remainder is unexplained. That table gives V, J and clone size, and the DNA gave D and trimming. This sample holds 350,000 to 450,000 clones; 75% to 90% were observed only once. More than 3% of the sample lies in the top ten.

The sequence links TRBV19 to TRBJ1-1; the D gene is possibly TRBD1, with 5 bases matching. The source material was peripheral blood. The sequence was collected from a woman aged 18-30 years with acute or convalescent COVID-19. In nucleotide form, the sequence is TGTGCCAGTACCCCTCCATCGGGGGGATGGGACACTGAAGCTTTCTTT. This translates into CASTPPSGGWDTEAFF.